This TCR beta chain was observed in a study of PD-1 blockade in classical Hodgkin lymphoma. Study-level points and caveats: Partial responders and progressors had significantly lower baseline TCR diversity. Healthy donors reportedly exceeded newly diagnosed patients in baseline TCR diversity. The study found that TCR diversity rose significantly by C4D1 in CD4+ but not CD8+ cells.

With respect to this clone: Its antigen remains unknown.

The CDR3 is made up of 12 amino acids. Trimming removed 9 bases from V and 8 bases from J, with 16 bases in between. The germline V gene has CDR1 SNHLY and CDR2 FYNNEI. As to time point: cycle 4 day 1 (C4D1), after less than 7 weeks of nivolumab. All patients experienced relapse after autologous stem cell transplantation, and brentuximab vedotin exposure was variable. Produced via immunoSEQ multiplex PCR; TCRdb's table is partial and in-frame only. The sample comprises roughly 96,000 clones, roughly 91% of which are singletons, and 1.5% to 2.5% rests with the top ten. This chain connects TRBV2 to TRBJ1-2; D possibly corresponds to TRBD1 (6 bases). The sample here was peripheral blood mononuclear cells (PBMCs), taken before the fourth cycle of nivolumab. This clonotype originated in a human donor with classical Hodgkin lymphoma. CDR3 region: CASPEGGGGYTF. The CDR3, as DNA: TGTGCCAGTCCTGAGGGGGGTGGAGGCTACACCTTC.